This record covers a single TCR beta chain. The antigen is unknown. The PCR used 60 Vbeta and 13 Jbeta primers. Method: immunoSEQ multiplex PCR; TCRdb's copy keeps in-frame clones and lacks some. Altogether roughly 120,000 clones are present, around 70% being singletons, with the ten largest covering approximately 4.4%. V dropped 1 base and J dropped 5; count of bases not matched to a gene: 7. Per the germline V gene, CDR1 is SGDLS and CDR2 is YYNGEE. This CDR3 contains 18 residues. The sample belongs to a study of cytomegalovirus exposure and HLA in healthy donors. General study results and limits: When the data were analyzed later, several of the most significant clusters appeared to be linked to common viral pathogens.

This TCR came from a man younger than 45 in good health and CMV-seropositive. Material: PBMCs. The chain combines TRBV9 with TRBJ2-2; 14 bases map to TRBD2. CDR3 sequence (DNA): TGTGCCAGCAGCGTATCAGGACTAGCGGGGGGACGGACCGGGGAGCTGTTTTTT. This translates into CASSVSGLAGGRTGELFF.